This record concerns one T cell receptor (beta chain) sequence. Its specificity is unknown. These data are taken from a study of cytomegalovirus exposure and HLA in healthy donors. Both 60 Vbeta primers and 13 Jbeta primers went into the PCR. The table came from immunoSEQ multiplex PCR; TCRdb's copy has only in-frame clones and leaves some out. This repertoire comprises approximately 80,000 clones; its ten largest clones make up about 1.1%. This CDR3 is built from 14 residues. Germline V gene sequence: CDR1 GTSNPN, CDR2 SVGIG (reference sequence). Overall study findings and caveats: The classifier reportedly diagnosed cytomegalovirus status with high specificity and sensitivity. An analysis that came later showed most CMV-associated TCR beta chains appearing HLA-restricted. It was confirmed in vitro that three of the CMV-associated chains were specific for CMV antigens. Later genetic work tied a missense DCLRE1C variant to beta-chain V and J trimming.

The clonotype comes from a woman younger than 45 in good health and CMV-seronegative. V and J are TRBV30 and TRBJ2-5; 10 positions agree with TRBD1. The assigned J gene may be wrong: the sequence end matches TRBJ2-7 better. The sequenced material came from PBMCs. CDR3 sequence reads: CAWSLGTGVYEQYF. In DNA form, the CDR3 reads TGTGCCTGGAGTCTCGGGACAGGGGTCTACGAGCAGTACTTC.